The rows below give T cell receptor beta chains drawn from one sample of a study of T cells in Graves' hyperthyroidism and ophthalmopathy. TCRdb reprocessed the multiplex PCR reads with MiXCR, giving one entry per CDR3 protein. This table has hundreds of thousands of distinct CDR3 sequences, about 35% appearing once. Material: blood. These receptors were taken from a woman aged 40 to 55 with Graves' hyperthyroidism. Each CDR3 is given with its conserved first and last residue. The order of the fields is V gene, J gene, clone size, CDR3 length, D gene, CDR3 DNA, CDR3 protein. A D gene is named only where the DNA matches it firmly. The listing skips clone size in some rows; elsewhere it reads once, few, many or a size class.

V: TRBV5-1
J: TRBJ1-1
size: -
length: 15
D: -
DNA: TGCGCCAGCAGCTTACAGGGATGGTTTAACACTGAAGCTTTCTTT
CDR3: CASSLQGWFNTEAFF

V: TRBV5-8
J: TRBJ1-6
size: many
length: 15
D: -
DNA: TGTGCCAGCAGCCATCGGACCCACCCGGACTCACCCCTCCACTTT
CDR3: CASSHRTHPDSPLHF

V: TRBV10-3
J: TRBJ1-5
size: -
length: 17
D: -
DNA: TGTGCCAGCAGTTACCGAGCCGGGGGGGAAAAGGAGCAGCCCCAGCATTTT
CDR3: CASSYRAGGEKEQPQHF

V: TRBV2
J: TRBJ2-1
size: many
length: 15
D: -
DNA: TGTGCCAGCAGTGGTAAGGACTTGTTCTCGGGTGAGCAGTTCTTC
CDR3: CASSGKDLFSGEQFF

V: TRBV29-1
J: TRBJ2-7
size: many
length: 14
D: -
DNA: TGCAGCGTTCAACGTGGAGGAGGATCCTACGAGCAGTACTTC
CDR3: CSVQRGGGSYEQYF

V: TRBV15
J: TRBJ1-5
size: many
length: 14
D: -
DNA: TGTGCCACCAGCAGAGATTTGGGGCCTGGGCCCCAGCATTTT
CDR3: CATSRDLGPGPQHF

V: TRBV7-2
J: TRBJ1-5
size: -
length: 14
D: -
DNA: TGTGCCAGCAGCTCTGGGGGGGGCCTGCAGCCCCAGCATTTT
CDR3: CASSSGGGLQPQHF

V: TRBV11-2
J: TRBJ1-1
size: -
length: 15
D: TRBD1
DNA: TGTGCCAGCAGCCCCCGGACAGGGAGGCACACTGAAGCTTTCTTT
CDR3: CASSPRTGRHTEAFF

V: TRBV3-1
J: TRBJ1-5
size: few
length: 12
D: -
DNA: TGTGCCAGCAGCCATCAGGATCAGCCCCAGCATTTT
CDR3: CASSHQDQPQHF

V: TRBV19
J: TRBJ2-5
size: -
length: 14
D: -
DNA: TGTGCCAGCTCAGCGGACAGCAACCAAGAGACCCAGTACTTC
CDR3: CASSADSNQETQYF

V: TRBV6-1
J: TRBJ1-1
size: few
length: 15
D: TRBD1
DNA: TGTGCCAGCAGTTTCCGGACAGGGTGGGTCACTGAAGCTTTCTTT
CDR3: CASSFRTGWVTEAFF

V: TRBV5-1
J: TRBJ2-5
size: -
length: 15
D: -
DNA: TGCGCCAGCAGCCTAGAGGGCGCAGGGATGGAGACCCAGTACTTC
CDR3: CASSLEGAGMETQYF

V: TRBV5-1
J: TRBJ2-7
size: -
length: 14
D: -
DNA: TGCGCCAGCAGCTTGACAGGGTGGACCTACGAGCAGTACTTC
CDR3: CASSLTGWTYEQYF

V: TRBV11-2
J: TRBJ1-5
size: once
length: 15
D: -
DNA: TGTGCCAGCAGCTTAGAAGCGACGGGGCAAGAGACCCAGCATTTT
CDR3: CASSLEATGQETQHF

V: TRBV9
J: TRBJ2-2
size: -
length: 15
D: -
DNA: TGTGCCAGCAGCGTCCTGGGACAGAACACCGGGGAGCTGTTTTTT
CDR3: CASSVLGQNTGELFF

V: TRBV7-3
J: TRBJ1-2
size: -
length: 15
D: TRBD1
DNA: TGTGCCAGCAGCCACGGAAGGACAGGGGGTGACGGCTACACCTTC
CDR3: CASSHGRTGGDGYTF

V: TRBV12-3/TRBV12-4
J: TRBJ2-5
size: -
length: 16
D: TRBD2
DNA: TGTGCCAGCAGTAAAGGGACTAGCGGACCCCAAGAGACCCAGTACTTC
CDR3: CASSKGTSGPQETQYF

V: TRBV27
J: TRBJ1-1
size: -
length: 13
D: TRBD1
DNA: TGTGCCAGCAGTCCACGGACAGGCCTCCCCGCTTTCTTT
CDR3: CASSPRTGLPAFF

V: TRBV12-3/TRBV12-4
J: TRBJ1-1
size: -
length: 14
D: -
DNA: TGTGCCAGCAGTCCCTCCCAGGACAGCGCTGAAGCTTTCTTT
CDR3: CASSPSQDSAEAFF

V: TRBV7-9
J: TRBJ1-1
size: -
length: 17
D: TRBD1
DNA: TGTGCCAGCAGTTACTGGGACAGGGCGGCCGTGAACACTGAAGCTTTCTTT
CDR3: CASSYWDRAAVNTEAFF

V: TRBV7-2
J: TRBJ2-2
size: -
length: 15
D: TRBD2
DNA: TGTGCCGGCAGCGCGGGACTAGCGGACACCGGGGAGCTGTTTTTT
CDR3: CAGSAGLADTGELFF

V: TRBV7-2
J: TRBJ2-7
size: many
length: 13
D: -
DNA: TGTGCCAGCAGCTTAGCGAAAAGTTACGAGCAGTACTTC
CDR3: CASSLAKSYEQYF

V: TRBV20-1
J: TRBJ1-4
size: many
length: 13
D: TRBD1
DNA: TGCAGTGCTAAGGGACAGGGAAATGAAAAACTGTTTTTT
CDR3: CSAKGQGNEKLFF

V: TRBV15
J: TRBJ1-2
size: -
length: 15
D: -
DNA: TGTGCCACCAGCAGAGATGGCAGGGTCGAGCATGGCTACACCTTC
CDR3: CATSRDGRVEHGYTF

V: TRBV29-1
J: TRBJ1-5
size: many
length: 13
D: -
DNA: TGCAGCGTTGCCTTGACAGGCTTAGAGCCCCAGCATTTT
CDR3: CSVALTGLEPQHF

V: TRBV25-1
J: TRBJ1-2
size: many
length: 11
D: -
DNA: TGTGCCAGCATGGGAGAATATGGCTACACCTTC
CDR3: CASMGEYGYTF

V: TRBV20-1
J: TRBJ2-7
size: many
length: 15
D: TRBD2
DNA: TGCAGTGCTAGAGGGCTAGCGGATCTCTCCTACGAGCAGTACTTC
CDR3: CSARGLADLSYEQYF

V: TRBV12-3/TRBV12-4
J: TRBJ1-1
size: many
length: 13
D: -
DNA: TGTGCCAGCAGAACAGCTGAGATCACTGAAGCTTTCTTT
CDR3: CASRTAEITEAFF

V: TRBV7-2
J: TRBJ1-2
size: -
length: 14
D: -
DNA: TGTGCCAGCAGCTCACGGACAGAAAGTAGGGGCTACACCTTC
CDR3: CASSSRTESRGYTF

V: TRBV6-5
J: TRBJ2-6
size: -
length: 16
D: -
DNA: TGTGCCAGCAGTTACTCAGGGGTCTCTGGGGCCAACGTCCTGACTTTC
CDR3: CASSYSGVSGANVLTF

V: TRBV12-3/TRBV12-4
J: TRBJ1-1
size: -
length: 17
D: TRBD1
DNA: TGTGCCAGCAGCCCTGGGACAGGGATCGCCTTGAACACTGAAGCTTTCTTT
CDR3: CASSPGTGIALNTEAFF

V: TRBV5-4
J: TRBJ2-2
size: few
length: 14
D: TRBD2
DNA: TGTGCCAGCAGCCAAGCGGGAGTAATCGGGGAGCTGTTTTTT
CDR3: CASSQAGVIGELFF

V: TRBV12-3/TRBV12-4
J: TRBJ1-6
size: -
length: 15
D: TRBD1
DNA: TGTGCCAGCAGTTCGACAGGGGGCGATAATTCACCCCTCCACTTT
CDR3: CASSSTGGDNSPLHF

V: TRBV10-3
J: TRBJ1-1
size: -
length: 17
D: TRBD1
DNA: TGTGCCATCAGTCGACAGGGGGAATTGGGTTTTAACACTGAAGCTTTCTTT
CDR3: CAISRQGELGFNTEAFF

V: TRBV2
J: TRBJ1-3
size: -
length: 16
D: -
DNA: TGTGCCAGCAGTTACAGCGGGGTTACCTCTGGAAACACCATATATTTT
CDR3: CASSYSGVTSGNTIYF

V: TRBV29-1
J: TRBJ2-5
size: -
length: 13
D: TRBD1
DNA: TGCAGCGTATTTACAGGGGGCCTCAAGACCCAGTACTTC
CDR3: CSVFTGGLKTQYF

V: TRBV15
J: TRBJ2-7
size: -
length: 16
D: -
DNA: TGTGCCACCAGCAGAGGTCGGTTCAGGGCCGTCAACGAGCAGTACTTC
CDR3: CATSRGRFRAVNEQYF

V: TRBV14
J: TRBJ1-2
size: many
length: 16
D: TRBD1
DNA: TGTGCCAGCAGCCCAGGGGGCGGATTGGCTAACTATGGCTACACCTTC
CDR3: CASSPGGGLANYGYTF